A selection of T cell receptor beta chains follows, all from one sample in a study of shared clonotypes between healthy human individuals. Profiled with immunoSEQ multiplex PCR; TCRdb holds only in-frame clones, not every one. The sample holds about 2 million clones, approximately 94% seen once. The specimen was naive CD8+ T cells sorted from blood. The receptors were sampled from a man aged 18 to 29 in good health. Both conserved end residues are part of each CDR3. D genes are given only for firm matches. The size of a clone is reported for some rows only, either as once, few or many, or as a class for expanded clones.

d_call: -; v_call: TRBV4-1; clone_size: -; j_call: TRBJ1-2; cdr3_nt: TGCGCCAGCAGCCAAGAAGTTAGGCCCAGTTACAACTATGGCTACACCTTC; cdr3_aa: CASSQEVRPSYNYGYTF
d_call: TRBD2; v_call: TRBV9; clone_size: -; j_call: TRBJ2-5; cdr3_nt: TGTGCCAGCAGCGTAGACGGGTCTAGCGGGGGGGCGGAGACCCAGTACTTC; cdr3_aa: CASSVDGSSGGAETQYF
d_call: -; v_call: TRBV4-1; clone_size: -; j_call: TRBJ2-5; cdr3_nt: TGCGCTAGCAGCCAATTTCCGGGATTCCAAGAGACCCAGTACTTC; cdr3_aa: CASSQFPGFQETQYF
d_call: -; v_call: TRBV30; clone_size: -; j_call: TRBJ1-5; cdr3_nt: TGTGCCTGGTTGGGCAGGGGCGGGCAGCCCCAGCATTTT; cdr3_aa: CAWLGRGGQPQHF
d_call: -; v_call: TRBV5-4; clone_size: -; j_call: TRBJ2-1; cdr3_nt: TGTGCCAGCAGCTTGCGAGGGGGTACGAATGAGCAGTTCTTC; cdr3_aa: CASSLRGGTNEQFF
d_call: -; v_call: TRBV7-9; clone_size: -; j_call: TRBJ2-5; cdr3_nt: TGTGCCAGCAGCCCGGGGAATACCCAGTACTTC; cdr3_aa: CASSPGNTQYF
d_call: TRBD2; v_call: TRBV27; clone_size: -; j_call: TRBJ2-2; cdr3_nt: TGTGCCAGCAGTTTACTAGCGGGGGGGCCCAGGGAGCTGTTTTTT; cdr3_aa: CASSLLAGGPRELFF
d_call: -; v_call: TRBV29-1; clone_size: -; j_call: TRBJ2-7; cdr3_nt: TGCAGCGTTGTGGGTCAGGGTGACTACGAGCAGTACTTC; cdr3_aa: CSVVGQGDYEQYF
d_call: -; v_call: TRBV5-6; clone_size: -; j_call: TRBJ2-1; cdr3_nt: TGTGCCAGCAGCCCGATTTCAGTAAACAATGAGCAGTTCTTC; cdr3_aa: CASSPISVNNEQFF
d_call: -; v_call: TRBV27; clone_size: -; j_call: TRBJ2-3; cdr3_nt: TGTGCCAGCAGGGAAACAGGAACGGATACGCAGTATTTT; cdr3_aa: CASRETGTDTQYF
d_call: -; v_call: TRBV7-9; clone_size: -; j_call: TRBJ2-5; cdr3_nt: TGTGCCAGCAGCTTAGAGGGGGACCAGTACTTC; cdr3_aa: CASSLEGDQYF
d_call: -; v_call: TRBV9; clone_size: -; j_call: TRBJ2-1; cdr3_nt: TGTGCCAGCGAGGCGGTGAACAATGAGCAGTTCTTC; cdr3_aa: CASEAVNNEQFF
d_call: -; v_call: TRBV28; clone_size: -; j_call: TRBJ2-3; cdr3_nt: TGTGCCAGCAGTCTAGGGGCAAGACAGACCACAGATACGCAGTATTTT; cdr3_aa: CASSLGARQTTDTQYF
d_call: TRBD1; v_call: TRBV6-1; clone_size: once; j_call: TRBJ1-2; cdr3_nt: TGTGCCAGCAGTCAGGGACAGGGGGTCGGCTATGGCTACACCTTC; cdr3_aa: CASSQGQGVGYGYTF
d_call: TRBD2; v_call: TRBV27; clone_size: -; j_call: TRBJ2-3; cdr3_nt: TGTGCCAGCAGTAACCTAGCGGGGGGGGGCACAGATACGCAGTATTTT; cdr3_aa: CASSNLAGGGTDTQYF
d_call: -; v_call: TRBV7-9; clone_size: -; j_call: TRBJ1-2; cdr3_nt: TGTGCCAGCAGCCCCACCGGGCAGGGCTACACCTTC; cdr3_aa: CASSPTGQGYTF
d_call: TRBD1; v_call: TRBV6-7; clone_size: -; j_call: TRBJ2-7; cdr3_nt: TGTGCCAGCATTCTTACCCTCGGGACAGGGTTATACGAGCAGTACTTC; cdr3_aa: CASILTLGTGLYEQYF
d_call: -; v_call: TRBV7-2; clone_size: -; j_call: TRBJ1-2; cdr3_nt: TGTGCCAGCAGCTTCGGGGCTAACTATGGCTACACCTTC; cdr3_aa: CASSFGANYGYTF
d_call: -; v_call: TRBV4-1; clone_size: -; j_call: TRBJ2-7; cdr3_nt: TGCGCCAGCAGCCAGGAGGGATTTATATACGAGCAGTACTTC; cdr3_aa: CASSQEGFIYEQYF
d_call: -; v_call: TRBV14; clone_size: -; j_call: TRBJ2-7; cdr3_nt: TGTGCCAGCAGCCCCGGAGGCGAGCAGTACTTC; cdr3_aa: CASSPGGEQYF
d_call: TRBD2; v_call: TRBV2; clone_size: once; j_call: TRBJ2-7; cdr3_nt: TGTGCCAGCAGTGAGTTGGCTAGCGGGCTCGGCGAGCAGTACTTC; cdr3_aa: CASSELASGLGEQYF
d_call: -; v_call: TRBV30; clone_size: -; j_call: TRBJ1-1; cdr3_nt: TGTGCCTGGAGCAACGAGTTCGAAGCTTCCTTT; cdr3_aa: CAWSNEFEASF
d_call: -; v_call: TRBV23-1; clone_size: -; j_call: TRBJ1-6; cdr3_nt: TGCGCCAGCAGTCAATCTGAGGGGGACACCCTCCACTTT; cdr3_aa: CASSQSEGDTLHF
d_call: -; v_call: TRBV2; clone_size: -; j_call: TRBJ1-1; cdr3_nt: TGTGCCAGCAGTGAAGTCAAGGGGATGAACACTGAAGCTTTCTTT; cdr3_aa: CASSEVKGMNTEAFF
d_call: -; v_call: TRBV5-1; clone_size: -; j_call: TRBJ1-6; cdr3_nt: TGCGCCAGCAGCTCGACAGAACCATATTATAATTCACCCCTCCACTTT; cdr3_aa: CASSSTEPYYNSPLHF
d_call: TRBD1; v_call: TRBV11-2; clone_size: -; j_call: TRBJ1-1; cdr3_nt: TGTGCCAGCAGCTTACTCACCGACAGGGAGAACACTGAAGCTTTCTTT; cdr3_aa: CASSLLTDRENTEAFF
d_call: TRBD1; v_call: TRBV5-6; clone_size: -; j_call: TRBJ2-1; cdr3_nt: TGTGCCAGCAGCTCGGTTTTAATCAGGGACAGCTCCTACAATGAGCAGTTCTTC; cdr3_aa: CASSSVLIRDSSYNEQFF
d_call: -; v_call: TRBV4-3; clone_size: -; j_call: TRBJ1-6; cdr3_nt: TGCGCCAGCAGCCAAGATCGGGGATGGAATTCACCCCTCCACTTT; cdr3_aa: CASSQDRGWNSPLHF
d_call: -; v_call: TRBV7-9; clone_size: -; j_call: TRBJ2-3; cdr3_nt: TGTGCCAGCAGCCCAGGGACTGCCCCCACAGATACGCAGTATTTT; cdr3_aa: CASSPGTAPTDTQYF
d_call: -; v_call: TRBV4-1; clone_size: -; j_call: TRBJ1-5; cdr3_nt: TGCGCCAGCAGCCAAGATATTCCCCAAGGGGCCGGCAATCAGCCCCAGCATTTT; cdr3_aa: CASSQDIPQGAGNQPQHF
d_call: -; v_call: TRBV7-2; clone_size: -; j_call: TRBJ2-5; cdr3_nt: TGTGCCAGCAGCTTTTACCAGTACCAAGAGACCCAGTACTTC; cdr3_aa: CASSFYQYQETQYF
d_call: -; v_call: TRBV5-4; clone_size: -; j_call: TRBJ1-2; cdr3_nt: TGTGCCAGCAGCTTGAGGGGGGTAGGTTTAGGCTACACCTTC; cdr3_aa: CASSLRGVGLGYTF
d_call: TRBD2; v_call: TRBV11-2; clone_size: -; j_call: TRBJ2-3; cdr3_nt: TGTGCCAGCAGCTTACGGGGGGGCCTGACAGATACGCAGTATTTT; cdr3_aa: CASSLRGGLTDTQYF
d_call: TRBD1; v_call: TRBV5-4; clone_size: once; j_call: TRBJ1-6; cdr3_nt: TGTGCCAGCAGCCTTAATCAGGGGGGGAATTCACCCCTCCACTTT; cdr3_aa: CASSLNQGGNSPLHF
d_call: -; v_call: TRBV9; clone_size: -; j_call: TRBJ2-3; cdr3_nt: TGTGCCAGCAGCCTGGGACACTTCAGCACAGATACGCAGTATTTT; cdr3_aa: CASSLGHFSTDTQYF
d_call: -; v_call: TRBV7-6; clone_size: -; j_call: TRBJ2-2; cdr3_nt: TGTGCCAGCAGCTTTCACAAGGAGACAGAGAACACCGGGGAGCTGTTTTTT; cdr3_aa: CASSFHKETENTGELFF
d_call: -; v_call: TRBV30; clone_size: -; j_call: TRBJ1-6; cdr3_nt: TGTGCCTGGAGCTCAGTCGGAAATAATTCACCCCTCCACTTT; cdr3_aa: CAWSSVGNNSPLHF
d_call: TRBD2; v_call: TRBV6-5; clone_size: once; j_call: TRBJ2-4; cdr3_nt: TGTGCCAGCAGTTCACTAGCGGATTTAGCCAAAAACATTCAGTACTTC; cdr3_aa: CASSSLADLAKNIQYF
d_call: -; v_call: TRBV28; clone_size: -; j_call: TRBJ1-6; cdr3_nt: TGTGCCAGCAGTCCGGGACACGATAATTCACCCCTCCACTTT; cdr3_aa: CASSPGHDNSPLHF
d_call: -; v_call: TRBV9; clone_size: few; j_call: TRBJ2-7; cdr3_nt: TGTGCCAGCAGCCCCTCGGGACTCCGTGGGGAGCAGTACTTC; cdr3_aa: CASSPSGLRGEQYF
d_call: TRBD2; v_call: TRBV11-2; clone_size: -; j_call: TRBJ2-1; cdr3_nt: TGTGCCAGCAGCTTATCACTAGCGGGGGCCTACAATGAGCAGTTCTTC; cdr3_aa: CASSLSLAGAYNEQFF
d_call: -; v_call: TRBV10-3; clone_size: -; j_call: TRBJ2-1; cdr3_nt: TGTGCCATCAGTGACCCGAGCTCCTACAATGAGCAGTTCTTC; cdr3_aa: CAISDPSSYNEQFF
d_call: TRBD2; v_call: TRBV7-3; clone_size: -; j_call: TRBJ2-3; cdr3_nt: TGTGCCAGCAGCGCGAAAGCGGGGACGCATACGCAGTATTTT; cdr3_aa: CASSAKAGTHTQYF
d_call: -; v_call: TRBV28; clone_size: -; j_call: TRBJ1-4; cdr3_nt: TGTGCCAGCAGTTTAGTGGGGGCAAAACTGTTTTTT; cdr3_aa: CASSLVGAKLFF
d_call: -; v_call: TRBV25-1; clone_size: -; j_call: TRBJ2-7; cdr3_nt: TGTGCCAGCTCCGGAGCGGACTCATCCTACGAGCAGTACTTC; cdr3_aa: CASSGADSSYEQYF
d_call: -; v_call: TRBV1; clone_size: once; j_call: TRBJ1-4; cdr3_nt: TGCACCAGCAGCCAAGATTTAGGCAGGACGAATGAAAAACTGTTTTTT; cdr3_aa: CTSSQDLGRTNEKLFF
d_call: -; v_call: TRBV27; clone_size: -; j_call: TRBJ2-3; cdr3_nt: TGTGCCAGCAGTCCCCGGGGGACCACAGATACGCAGTATTTT; cdr3_aa: CASSPRGTTDTQYF
d_call: -; v_call: TRBV7-2; clone_size: -; j_call: TRBJ2-7; cdr3_nt: TGTGCCAGCCTCGACCCACCGAGCCTCATCTACGAGCAGTACTTC; cdr3_aa: CASLDPPSLIYEQYF
d_call: -; v_call: TRBV6-1; clone_size: -; j_call: TRBJ1-1; cdr3_nt: TGTGCCAGCAGTGACAATCGGGGCTGGAACACTGAAGCTTTCTTT; cdr3_aa: CASSDNRGWNTEAFF
d_call: TRBD1; v_call: TRBV23-1; clone_size: -; j_call: TRBJ2-7; cdr3_nt: TGCGCCAGCACCAAGAAGGAGACAGGGGGGCGTTTGGAGCAGTACTTC; cdr3_aa: CASTKKETGGRLEQYF
d_call: TRBD1; v_call: TRBV6-5; clone_size: -; j_call: TRBJ1-3; cdr3_nt: TGTGCCAGCAGGCCCGGGACAGGGAGAAACACCATATATTTT; cdr3_aa: CASRPGTGRNTIYF
d_call: TRBD2; v_call: TRBV25-1; clone_size: once; j_call: TRBJ2-3; cdr3_nt: TGTGCCAGCAGCCGCAGACTAGCGGGGACAGATACGCAGTATTTT; cdr3_aa: CASSRRLAGTDTQYF
d_call: -; v_call: TRBV7-9; clone_size: -; j_call: TRBJ2-1; cdr3_nt: TGTGCCAGCAGCCACTTTAGTAGGGGGCAGTTCTTC; cdr3_aa: CASSHFSRGQFF
d_call: -; v_call: TRBV6-5; clone_size: -; j_call: TRBJ1-5; cdr3_nt: TGTGCCAGCAGGTCAGGGGAGGGCAATCAGCCCCAGCATTTT; cdr3_aa: CASRSGEGNQPQHF
d_call: TRBD2; v_call: TRBV13; clone_size: -; j_call: TRBJ2-1; cdr3_nt: TGTGCCAGCAGCTACGTAGCGGGGGGGCCCGGGGAGCAGTTCTTC; cdr3_aa: CASSYVAGGPGEQFF
d_call: TRBD2; v_call: TRBV5-6; clone_size: -; j_call: TRBJ2-7; cdr3_nt: TGTGCCAGCAGCTTACTAGCGGGGGGGCCGGCGGGCGAGCAGTACTTC; cdr3_aa: CASSLLAGGPAGEQYF
d_call: -; v_call: TRBV6-1; clone_size: -; j_call: TRBJ2-2; cdr3_nt: TGTGCCAGCAGTGGGACGATAGTGTACACCGGGGAGCTGTTTTTT; cdr3_aa: CASSGTIVYTGELFF
d_call: -; v_call: TRBV5-1; clone_size: -; j_call: TRBJ2-3; cdr3_nt: TGCGCCAGCAGCTTGCTCGGACTCGGCACAGATACGCAGTATTTT; cdr3_aa: CASSLLGLGTDTQYF
d_call: -; v_call: TRBV19; clone_size: -; j_call: TRBJ2-1; cdr3_nt: TGTGCCAGTAGTACCATACTTTCCTCCTACAATGAGCAGTTCTTC; cdr3_aa: CASSTILSSYNEQFF
d_call: -; v_call: TRBV5-6; clone_size: -; j_call: TRBJ2-7; cdr3_nt: TGTGCCAGCAGCCTAGAGACAGGAAGGGCCTACGAGCAGTACTTC; cdr3_aa: CASSLETGRAYEQYF